A selection of T cell receptor beta chains follows, all from one sample in a study of high-grade serous ovarian cancer treatment subgroups. Data came from immunoSEQ multiplex PCR; TCRdb stores just in-frame clones and leaves some out. The sample lists 9,600 or so clones; 60% to 80% were seen once. Sample: tumor tissue. All receptors derive from a human donor with high-grade serous ovarian cancer. Each CDR3 is given with its conserved first and last residue. A D gene is named only where the DNA matches it firmly. The size field is filled for only some rows; it gives once, few, many or a size class.

j_call: TRBJ2-1; v_call: TRBV7-2; clone_size: -; cdr3_length: 17; d_call: TRBD2; cdr3_nt: TGTGCCAGCAGCTTAGGTTCCGGCCTAGCGGGAGGCGGTGAGCAGTTCTTC; cdr3_aa: CASSLGSGLAGGGEQFF
j_call: TRBJ1-1; v_call: TRBV13; clone_size: few; cdr3_length: 14; d_call: -; cdr3_nt: TGTGCCAGCAGCTTAGGACAGGTGAACTTGGAGGCTTTCTTT; cdr3_aa: CASSLGQVNLEAFF
j_call: TRBJ2-6; v_call: TRBV5-8; clone_size: few; cdr3_length: 18; d_call: -; cdr3_nt: TGTGCCAGCTCCCGGCTCTCGTCGGGAGTGTCTGGGGCCAACGTCCTGACTTTC; cdr3_aa: CASSRLSSGVSGANVLTF
j_call: TRBJ2-4; v_call: TRBV7-2; clone_size: -; cdr3_length: 16; d_call: -; cdr3_nt: TGTGCCAGCAGCCCACACACAGGGCTAGCCAAAAACATTCAGTACTTC; cdr3_aa: CASSPHTGLAKNIQYF
j_call: TRBJ2-1; v_call: TRBV7-2; clone_size: -; cdr3_length: 16; d_call: TRBD2; cdr3_nt: TGTGCCAGCAGCTACCCCCCAGGGGCGGGAGGAGCTGAGCAGTTCTTC; cdr3_aa: CASSYPPGAGGAEQFF
j_call: TRBJ1-1; v_call: TRBV15; clone_size: -; cdr3_length: 14; d_call: -; cdr3_nt: TGTGCCACCAGCAGGGCCAGGGTTAACACTGAAGCTTTCTTT; cdr3_aa: CATSRARVNTEAFF
j_call: TRBJ2-5; v_call: TRBV5-1; clone_size: -; cdr3_length: 19; d_call: TRBD1; cdr3_nt: TGCGCCAGCAGCTTGGCCCGACACGGACAGGGTGTCGAACAAGAGACCCAGTACTTC; cdr3_aa: CASSLARHGQGVEQETQYF
j_call: TRBJ1-5; v_call: TRBV18; clone_size: few; cdr3_length: 13; d_call: -; cdr3_nt: TGTGCCAGCTCTCCAGACCGGAATCAGCCCCAGCATTTT; cdr3_aa: CASSPDRNQPQHF
j_call: TRBJ2-2; v_call: TRBV6-1; clone_size: -; cdr3_length: 15; d_call: -; cdr3_nt: TGTGCCAGCAGTGGAACCAGGGCGAACACCGGGGAGCTGTTTTTT; cdr3_aa: CASSGTRANTGELFF
j_call: TRBJ2-7; v_call: TRBV28; clone_size: few; cdr3_length: 14; d_call: TRBD1; cdr3_nt: TGTGCCAGCAGTTTAACGCAGGGGGCGGGCGAGCAGTACTTC; cdr3_aa: CASSLTQGAGEQYF
j_call: TRBJ1-4; v_call: TRBV6-6; clone_size: -; cdr3_length: 13; d_call: -; cdr3_nt: TGTGCCACCCGGACACCGATAGAGGAAAAACTGTTTTTT; cdr3_aa: CATRTPIEEKLFF
j_call: TRBJ2-5; v_call: TRBV7-2; clone_size: -; cdr3_length: 13; d_call: -; cdr3_nt: TGTGCCAGCAGCCCTTACGCCCGGGAGACCCAGTACTTC; cdr3_aa: CASSPYARETQYF
j_call: TRBJ2-1; v_call: TRBV2; clone_size: -; cdr3_length: 15; d_call: -; cdr3_nt: TGTGCCAGCAGTATGGGACTCGCTTTAGGTAATGAGCAGTTCTTC; cdr3_aa: CASSMGLALGNEQFF
j_call: TRBJ2-5; v_call: TRBV12-2; clone_size: -; cdr3_length: 17; d_call: -; cdr3_nt: TGTGCAAGTCGCTTAGCGTTTGAGGGCCACTTTCAAGAGACCCAGTACTTC; cdr3_aa: CASRLAFEGHFQETQYF
j_call: TRBJ2-1; v_call: TRBV5-1; clone_size: -; cdr3_length: 16; d_call: TRBD2; cdr3_nt: TGCGCCAGCAGATCGTCCCTAGCGGGAGGGCCGGGGGAGCAGTTCTTC; cdr3_aa: CASRSSLAGGPGEQFF
j_call: TRBJ2-7; v_call: TRBV5-1; clone_size: -; cdr3_length: 15; d_call: -; cdr3_nt: TGCGCCAGCAGCTTACCTCGGGACACATTCTACGAGCAGTACTTC; cdr3_aa: CASSLPRDTFYEQYF